The table lists the clone carrying this T cell receptor beta chain with a few counts. The data belong to a study of T cells in Graves' hyperthyroidism and ophthalmopathy. TCR beta CDR3 regions were amplified from RNA transcripts. In the first-round RT-PCR of the TCR CDR3, the HTBI primer set was used. TCRdb redid the calling of the multiplex PCR reads with MiXCR, one entry per CDR3 protein. There are about 700,000 distinct CDR3 sequences in the sample; 11% to 15% occur only once, and roughly 10% lies in the top ten. This CDR3 comprises 16 residues. Germline assignment: CDR1 DFQATT and CDR2 SNEGSKA (reference sequence). J gave up 4 bases and V 0 bases, and 10 bases lay outside the gene matches.

The source is a woman between 18 and 29 years old with Graves' hyperthyroidism. Sequencing used blood. The chain carries TRBV20-1 and TRBJ1-1; 8 bases line up with TRBD1. CDR3 region: CSARERLGQGTTEAFF. The CDR3 coding sequence is TGCAGTGCTAGAGAGAGACTTGGACAGGGTACCACTGAAGCTTTCTTT.